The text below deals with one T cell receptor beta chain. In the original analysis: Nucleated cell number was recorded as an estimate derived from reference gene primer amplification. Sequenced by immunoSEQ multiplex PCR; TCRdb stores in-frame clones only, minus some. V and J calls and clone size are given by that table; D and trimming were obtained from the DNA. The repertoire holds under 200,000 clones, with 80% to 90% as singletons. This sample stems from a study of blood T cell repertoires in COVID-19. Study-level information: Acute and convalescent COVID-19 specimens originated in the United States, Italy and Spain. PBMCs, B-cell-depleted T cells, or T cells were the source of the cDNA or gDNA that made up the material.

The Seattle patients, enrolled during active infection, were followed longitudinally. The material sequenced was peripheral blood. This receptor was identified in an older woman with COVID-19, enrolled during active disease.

The CDR3 here is CATERPTGELFF. For the CDR3, the DNA is TGTGCCACCGAGAGGCCGACCGGGGAGCTGTTTTTT. The chain joins TRBV6-5 to TRBJ2-2; the D is unclear. The V end was cut by 10 bases, the J end by 5 bases, with 11 bases between. This CDR3 has 12 residues. Germline CDR1 and CDR2: MNHEY and SVGAGI.